These 15 T cell receptor beta chains came from one sample sequenced in a study of T cell responses to AZD1222 COVID-19 vaccine. The assay was immunoSEQ multiplex PCR, and TCRdb's table has in-frame clones only and misses some. The sample consists of more than 75,000 clones, roughly 90% of them appearing once. The input for sequencing was peripheral blood, taken 28 days after the second AZD1222 dose. The receptor set was obtained from an adult who received the AZD1222 COVID-19 vaccine.

The rearrangement joins TRBV16 to TRBJ1-5; D possibly corresponds to TRBD1 (6 bases). The germline V gene has CDR1 KGHSY and CDR2 FQNENV. The germline V and J ends were trimmed by 2 bases and 6 bases, with 14 bases remaining between them. The CDR3 consists of 15 residues. CDR3 DNA sequence: TGTGCCAGCAGCCAAGGTCAGGGGAGGGCTCAGCCCCAGCATTTT. Its protein is CASSQGQGRAQPQHF.

The V call is TRBV4-3, the J call TRBJ1-2; D is ambiguous. Germline V gene sequence: CDR1 LGHNA, CDR2 YSLEER. The CDR3 loop spans 15 amino acids. V was shortened by 0 bases and J by 8 bases, with 16 bases between the two germline ends. CDR3 protein: CASSQDMVQVGGYTF. In DNA form, the CDR3 reads TGCGCCAGCAGCCAAGATATGGTGCAGGTGGGAGGCTACACCTTC.

This rearrangement joins TRBV7-9 to TRBJ1-1, with D possibly matching TRBD1 (5 bases). CDR1 and CDR2 (germline): SEHNR, FQNEAQ (reference sequence). The V end lost 3 bases, the J end lost 4 bases, and 9 bases lay between the germline ends. The CDR3 runs to 13 residues. The CDR3 spells CASSFPGGTEAFF. The CDR3 DNA is TGTGCCAGCAGCTTCCCGGGGGGCACTGAAGCTTTCTTT.

This chain connects TRBV6-2 or TRBV6-3 to TRBJ2-1; 12 bases line up with TRBD2. The length of the CDR3 is 14 residues. Germline V gene data show CDR1 as MNHEY and CDR2 as SVGEGT. V lost 2 bases, J lost 13 bases, and 6 bases stayed unmatched. The CDR3 DNA reads TGTGCCAGCAGTTACACTAGCGGGAGGTCCAATCAGTTCTTC. Its protein product is CASSYTSGRSNQFF.

This sequence joins TRBV27 and TRBJ2-7; 7 bases match TRBD1. V trimming: 3 bases; J trimming: 5 bases; junction bases outside the gene matches: 10. Per germline, CDR1 MNHEY and CDR2 SMNVEV (reference sequence). CDR3 length equals 15 residues. This CDR3 reads CASSFRQGSLNEQYF. The CDR3 coding sequence is TGTGCCAGCAGTTTCAGACAGGGTTCTCTGAACGAGCAGTACTTC.

The chain recombines TRBV2 with TRBJ2-3; D remains unclear. This CDR3 comprises 13 residues. Germline assignment: CDR1 SNHLY and CDR2 FYNNEI. Trimming left V 7 bases short and J 2 bases short, with 10 bases between. The chain's CDR3 is CASNPPFTDTQYF. For the CDR3, the DNA is TGTGCCAGCAACCCTCCCTTCACAGATACGCAGTATTTT. Combining the CDR3 with reference TRBV2 and TRBJ2-3 gives the whole variable domain EPEVTQTPSHQVTQMGQEVILRCVPISNHLYFYWYRQILGQKVEFLVSFYNNEISEKSEIFDDQFSVERPDGSNFTLKIRSTKLEDSAMYFCASNPPFTDTQYFGPGTRLTVL.

This chain uses TRBV5-1 with TRBJ2-1, with D perhaps matching TRBD1 (6 bases). Trimming pared 0 bases from V and 7 bases from J, leaving 11 bases between. Germline CDR1 SGHRS, CDR2 YFSETQ. This CDR3 comprises 14 residues. The CDR3 DNA follows: TGCGCCAGCAGCTTGGTTCAGGGGCTTAATGAGCAGTTCTTC. Residues: CASSLVQGLNEQFF.

The chain has TRBV7-2 and TRBJ2-1, with 7 bases identical to TRBD2. The CDR3 contains 15 residues. CDR1 is SGHTA and CDR2 is FQGNSA in the germline V gene. With V trimmed by 6 bases and J by 0 bases, 5 bases remained unmatched. In nucleotides, the CDR3 is TGTGCCAGCAGGAGCGGGAAGAGCTCCTACAATGAGCAGTTCTTC. It is translated as CASRSGKSSYNEQFF.

The chain carries TRBV5-1 and TRBJ1-2; possibly TRBD1 for D (6 bases). V gave up 4 bases and J gave up 6 bases, with 10 bases separating them. The CDR3 spans 12 residues. Germline CDR1 SGHRS, CDR2 YFSETQ. The chain's CDR3 is CASSQTGDGYTF. The CDR3 bases are TGCGCCAGCAGCCAGACAGGAGATGGCTACACCTTC.

This chain uses TRBV27 with TRBJ1-2; D call uncertain. Germline CDR1 and CDR2: MNHEY and SMNVEV (reference sequence). The CDR3 runs to 13 residues. V gave up 6 bases and J gave up 3 bases, with 11 bases separating them. The CDR3 spells CASSHDTDYGYTF. The CDR3 bases are TGTGCCAGCAGCCACGACACCGACTATGGCTACACCTTC.

The chain employs TRBV27 and TRBJ2-5; 10 nucleotides agree with TRBD2. Germline V CDR1 and CDR2: MNHEY, SMNVEV (reference sequence). The CDR3 loop spans 18 amino acids. J was trimmed by 4 bases and V by 5 bases; bases with no gene match: 16. In DNA, the CDR3 is TGTGCCAGCAGTCATATCTCCCCCTCTAGCGGGAGCTTAGAGACCCAGTACTTC. It codes for CASSHISPSSGSLETQYF.

The chain joins TRBV11-2 to TRBJ1-1, with 9 bases aligning to TRBD1. The V segment lost 1 base and the J segment 11 bases; nucleotides outside the gene matches: 5. Germline values: CDR1 SGHAT, CDR2 FQNNGV. The CDR3 sequence is 13 residues long. CDR3 bases: TGTGCCAGCAGCTTAGGCACAGGGGGCGCGGCTTTCTTT. Encoded protein: CASSLGTGGAAFF.

The CDR3 DNA sequence: TGTGCCAGCAGCCAGGGGGACAGCTACGTTTCCTACGAGCAGTACTTC. It yields the protein CASSQGDSYVSYEQYF. The chain links TRBV3-1 (or the pseudogene TRBV3-2) to TRBJ2-7, with 7 bases fitting TRBD1. The CDR3 loop spans 16 amino acids. Germline V gene sequence: CDR1 LGHDT, CDR2 YNNKEL (reference sequence). Unmatched junction bases numbered 9, after V lost 3 bases and J lost 1 base.

The chain links TRBV7-2 to TRBJ1-2; 7 bases match TRBD1. This CDR3 has 14 amino acids. The J segment lost 8 bases and the V segment lost 1 base, leaving 7 bases of the junction unmatched. Per germline, CDR1 SGHTA and CDR2 FQGNSA. CDR3 region: CASSLDRGLEGYTF. CDR3 sequence (DNA): TGTGCCAGCAGCTTAGACAGGGGTTTGGAAGGCTACACCTTC.

The gene calls are TRBV12-3 or TRBV12-4 and TRBJ1-5; D is unclear. The CDR3 is 13 amino acids. The V gene lost 3 bases and the J gene lost 2 bases, with 5 bases spanning the gap. The CDR3 DNA reads as TGTGCCAGCAGTTTCCAAGGCAATCAGCCCCAGCATTTT. Translation: CASSFQGNQPQHF.